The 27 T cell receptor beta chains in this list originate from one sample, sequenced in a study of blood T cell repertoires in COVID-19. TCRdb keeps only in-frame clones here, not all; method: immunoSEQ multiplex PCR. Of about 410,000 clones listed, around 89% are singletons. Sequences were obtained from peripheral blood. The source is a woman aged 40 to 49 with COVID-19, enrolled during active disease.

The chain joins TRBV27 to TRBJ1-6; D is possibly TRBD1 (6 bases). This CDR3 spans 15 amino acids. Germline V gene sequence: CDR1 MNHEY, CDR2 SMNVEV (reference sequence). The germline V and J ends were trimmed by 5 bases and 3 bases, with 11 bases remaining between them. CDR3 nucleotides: TGTGCCAGCAGTGGGGGCCAGTACTATAATTCACCCCTCCACTTT. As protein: CASSGGQYYNSPLHF.

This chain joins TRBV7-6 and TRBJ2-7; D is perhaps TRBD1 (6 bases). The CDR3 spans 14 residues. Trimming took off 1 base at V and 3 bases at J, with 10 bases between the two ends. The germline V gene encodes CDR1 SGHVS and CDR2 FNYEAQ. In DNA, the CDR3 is TGTGCCAGCAGCTTAGGGGACACTCACTACGAGCAGTACTTC. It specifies CASSLGDTHYEQYF. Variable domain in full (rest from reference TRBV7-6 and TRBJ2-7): GAGVSQSPRYKVTKRGQDVALRCDPISGHVSLYWYRQALGQGPEFLTYFNYEAQQDKSGLPNDRFSAERPEGSISTLTIQRTEQRDSAMYRCASSLGDTHYEQYFGPGTRLTVT.

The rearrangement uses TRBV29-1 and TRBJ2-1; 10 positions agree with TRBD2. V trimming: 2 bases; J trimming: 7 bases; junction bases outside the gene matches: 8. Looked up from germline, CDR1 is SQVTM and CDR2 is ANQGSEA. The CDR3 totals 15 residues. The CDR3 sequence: CSVERSSGGRNEQFF. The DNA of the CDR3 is TGCAGCGTTGAACGGTCTAGCGGGGGTCGGAATGAGCAGTTCTTC.

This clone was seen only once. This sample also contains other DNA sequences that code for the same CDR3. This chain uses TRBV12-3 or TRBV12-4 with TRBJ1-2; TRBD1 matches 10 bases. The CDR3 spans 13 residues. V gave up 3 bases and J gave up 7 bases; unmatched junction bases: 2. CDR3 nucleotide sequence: TGTGCCAGCAGTTTCGGACAGGGGGGTGGCTACACCTTC. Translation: CASSFGQGGGYTF.

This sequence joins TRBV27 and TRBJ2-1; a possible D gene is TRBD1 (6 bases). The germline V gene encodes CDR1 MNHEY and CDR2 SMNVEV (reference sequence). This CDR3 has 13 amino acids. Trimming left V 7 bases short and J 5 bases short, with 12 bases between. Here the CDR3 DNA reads TGTGCCAGCAAGCTACAGGGCAACAATGAGCAGTTCTTC. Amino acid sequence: CASKLQGNNEQFF.

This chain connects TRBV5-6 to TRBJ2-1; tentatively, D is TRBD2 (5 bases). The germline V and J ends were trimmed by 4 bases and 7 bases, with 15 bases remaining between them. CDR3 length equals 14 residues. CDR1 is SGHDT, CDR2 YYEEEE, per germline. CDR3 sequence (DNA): TGTGCCAGCAGCCTTCGGGGTAGCTCGAATGAGCAGTTCTTC. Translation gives CASSLRGSSNEQFF.

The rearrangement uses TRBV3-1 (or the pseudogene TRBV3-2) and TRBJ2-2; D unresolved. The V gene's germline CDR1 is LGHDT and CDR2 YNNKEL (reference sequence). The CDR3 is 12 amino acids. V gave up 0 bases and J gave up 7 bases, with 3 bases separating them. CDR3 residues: CASSQDLGELFF. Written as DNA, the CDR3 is TGTGCCAGCAGCCAAGATCTCGGGGAGCTGTTTTTT.

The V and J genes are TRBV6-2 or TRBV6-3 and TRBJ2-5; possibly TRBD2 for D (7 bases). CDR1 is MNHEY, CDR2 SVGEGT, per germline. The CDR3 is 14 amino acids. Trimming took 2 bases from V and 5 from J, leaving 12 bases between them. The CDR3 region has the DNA TGTGCCAGCAGTTACGGGGGGGCTCGGGAGACCCAGTACTTC. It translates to CASSYGGARETQYF.

CDR3 amino acids: CASSPLRGQTQYF. CDR3 DNA sequence: TGTGCCAGCAGTCCCCTTAGGGGCCAGACCCAGTACTTC. The chain recombines TRBV27 with TRBJ2-5; possible D gene TRBD1, 5 bases. The CDR3 has 13 amino acids. Per the germline V gene, CDR1 is MNHEY and CDR2 is SMNVEV (reference sequence). The V end was cut by 5 bases, the J end by 6 bases, with 13 bases between.

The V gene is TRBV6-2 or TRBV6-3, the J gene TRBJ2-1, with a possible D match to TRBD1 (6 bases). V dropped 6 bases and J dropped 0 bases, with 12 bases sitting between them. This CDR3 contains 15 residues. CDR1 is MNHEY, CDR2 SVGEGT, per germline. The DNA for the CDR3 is TGTGCCAGCAGCTTACAGGGTAACTCCTACAATGAGCAGTTCTTC. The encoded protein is CASSLQGNSYNEQFF.

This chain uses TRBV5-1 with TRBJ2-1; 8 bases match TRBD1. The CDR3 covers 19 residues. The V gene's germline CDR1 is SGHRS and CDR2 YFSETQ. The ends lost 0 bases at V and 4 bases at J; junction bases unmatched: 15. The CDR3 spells CASSLAVLPAGGGYNEQFF. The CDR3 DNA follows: TGCGCCAGCAGCTTGGCCGTGCTACCTGCAGGGGGCGGATACAATGAGCAGTTCTTC.

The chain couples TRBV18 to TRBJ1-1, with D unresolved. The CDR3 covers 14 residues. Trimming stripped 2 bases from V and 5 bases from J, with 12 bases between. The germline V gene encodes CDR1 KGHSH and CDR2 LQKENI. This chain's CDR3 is CASSPLWSETEAFF. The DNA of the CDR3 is TGTGCCAGCTCACCATTATGGTCGGAGACTGAAGCTTTCTTT.

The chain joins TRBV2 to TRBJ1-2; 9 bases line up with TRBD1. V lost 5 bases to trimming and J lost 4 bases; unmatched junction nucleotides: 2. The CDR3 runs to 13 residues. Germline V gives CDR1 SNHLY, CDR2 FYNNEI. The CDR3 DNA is TGTGCCAGCAGTTACAGGGGGCTCTATGGCTACACCTTC. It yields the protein CASSYRGLYGYTF.

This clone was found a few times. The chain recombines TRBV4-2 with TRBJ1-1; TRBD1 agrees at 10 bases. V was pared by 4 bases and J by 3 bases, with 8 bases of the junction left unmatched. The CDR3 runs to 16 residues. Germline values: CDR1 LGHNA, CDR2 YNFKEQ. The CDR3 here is CASSRTRDRGDTEAFF. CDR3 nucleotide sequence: TGTGCCAGCAGCCGAACGAGGGACAGGGGAGACACTGAAGCTTTCTTT.

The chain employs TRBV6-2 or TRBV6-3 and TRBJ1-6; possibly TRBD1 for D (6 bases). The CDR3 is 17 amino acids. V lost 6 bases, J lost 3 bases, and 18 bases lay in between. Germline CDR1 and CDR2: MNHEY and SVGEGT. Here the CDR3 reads CASSLSPGTFYNSPLHF. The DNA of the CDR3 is TGTGCCAGCAGCCTTTCCCCCGGGACATTCTATAATTCACCCCTCCACTTT.

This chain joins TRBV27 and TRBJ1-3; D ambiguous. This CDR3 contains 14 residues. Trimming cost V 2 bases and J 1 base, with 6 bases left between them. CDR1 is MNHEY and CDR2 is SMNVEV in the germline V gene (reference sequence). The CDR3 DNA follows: TGTGCCAGCAGTTTAACCGGGTCTGGAAACACCATATATTTT. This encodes CASSLTGSGNTIYF.

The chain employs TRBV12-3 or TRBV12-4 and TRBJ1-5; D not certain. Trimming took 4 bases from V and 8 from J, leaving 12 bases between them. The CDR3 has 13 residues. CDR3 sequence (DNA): TGTGCCAGCAGTTCCGCGGCCGGCGAGCCCCAGCATTTT. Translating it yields CASSSAAGEPQHF.

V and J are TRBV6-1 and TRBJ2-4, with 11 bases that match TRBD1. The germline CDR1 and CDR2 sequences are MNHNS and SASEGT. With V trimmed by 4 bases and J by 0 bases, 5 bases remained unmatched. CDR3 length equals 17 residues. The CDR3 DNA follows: TGTGCCAGCAGTGCCCGGACAGGGGGCACAGCCAAAAACATTCAGTACTTC. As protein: CASSARTGGTAKNIQYF.

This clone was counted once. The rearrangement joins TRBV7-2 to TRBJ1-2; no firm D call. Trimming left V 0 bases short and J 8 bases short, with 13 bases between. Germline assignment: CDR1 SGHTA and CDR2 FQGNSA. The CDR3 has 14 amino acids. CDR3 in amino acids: CASSLAEGHWGYTF. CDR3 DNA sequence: TGTGCCAGCAGCTTAGCGGAGGGCCATTGGGGCTACACCTTC.

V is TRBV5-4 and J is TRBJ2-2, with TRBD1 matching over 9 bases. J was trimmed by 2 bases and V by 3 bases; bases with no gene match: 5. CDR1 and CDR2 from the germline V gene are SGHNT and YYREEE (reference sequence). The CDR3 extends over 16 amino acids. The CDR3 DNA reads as TGTGCCAGCAGCTGGGGACAGGGTGGAAACACCGGGGAGCTGTTTTTT. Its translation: CASSWGQGGNTGELFF.

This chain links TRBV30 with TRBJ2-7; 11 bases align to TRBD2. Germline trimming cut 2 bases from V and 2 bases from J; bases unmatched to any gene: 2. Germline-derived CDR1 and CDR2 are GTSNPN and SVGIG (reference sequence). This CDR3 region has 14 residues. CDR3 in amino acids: CAWSMTSGAYEQYF. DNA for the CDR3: TGTGCCTGGAGTATGACTAGCGGGGCCTACGAGCAGTACTTC.

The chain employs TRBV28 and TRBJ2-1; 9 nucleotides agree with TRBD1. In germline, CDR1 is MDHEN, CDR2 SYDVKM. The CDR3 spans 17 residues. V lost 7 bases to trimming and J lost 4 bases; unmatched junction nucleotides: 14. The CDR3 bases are TGTGCCAGCAATGGGGACAGGGTGAGTCTTAGATACAATGAGCAGTTCTTC. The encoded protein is CASNGDRVSLRYNEQFF.

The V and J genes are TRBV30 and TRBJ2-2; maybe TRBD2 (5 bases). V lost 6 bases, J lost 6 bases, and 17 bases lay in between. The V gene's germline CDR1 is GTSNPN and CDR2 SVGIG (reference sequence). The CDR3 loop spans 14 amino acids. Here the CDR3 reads CACQRRSHAGELFF. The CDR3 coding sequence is TGTGCCTGCCAAAGGAGGTCCCACGCCGGGGAGCTGTTTTTT.

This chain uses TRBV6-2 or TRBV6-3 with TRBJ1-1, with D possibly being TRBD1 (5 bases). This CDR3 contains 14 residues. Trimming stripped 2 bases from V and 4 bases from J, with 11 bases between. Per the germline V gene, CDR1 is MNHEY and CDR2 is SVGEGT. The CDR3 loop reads CASSYAQGSTEAFF. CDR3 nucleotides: TGTGCCAGCAGTTACGCCCAGGGTTCCACTGAAGCTTTCTTT.

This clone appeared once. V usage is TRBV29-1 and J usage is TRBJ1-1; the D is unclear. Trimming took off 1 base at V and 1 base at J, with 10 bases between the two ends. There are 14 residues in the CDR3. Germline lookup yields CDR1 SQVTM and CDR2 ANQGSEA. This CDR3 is CSVEGLGWNTEAFF. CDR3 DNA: TGCAGCGTTGAAGGGCTGGGCTGGAACACTGAAGCTTTCTTT.

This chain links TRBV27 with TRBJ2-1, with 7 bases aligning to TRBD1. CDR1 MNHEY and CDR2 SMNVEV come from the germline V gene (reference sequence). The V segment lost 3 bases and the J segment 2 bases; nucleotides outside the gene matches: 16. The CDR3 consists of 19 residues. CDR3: CASSFAASRRQGPYNEQFF. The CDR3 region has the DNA TGTGCCAGCAGTTTCGCCGCTTCTCGTCGACAGGGACCCTACAATGAGCAGTTCTTC.

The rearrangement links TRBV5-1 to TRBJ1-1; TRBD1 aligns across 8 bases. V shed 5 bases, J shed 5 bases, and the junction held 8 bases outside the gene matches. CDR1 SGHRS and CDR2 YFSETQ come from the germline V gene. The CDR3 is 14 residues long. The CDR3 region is CASRTGEGYTEAFF. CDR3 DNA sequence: TGCGCCAGCAGGACAGGGGAAGGTTATACTGAAGCTTTCTTT.